Detailed here is one T cell receptor (beta chain). The data belong to a study of a mutant IDH1 vaccine in newly diagnosed glioma. Turning to the study itself: Treatment recipients were approximately 60% male and about 40% female, and their mean age was around 39 years. Patients had received radiotherapy, temozolomide, or both previously, most receiving both.

Only in-frame clones appear in the TCRdb table, and some are missing; sequencing was by immunoSEQ multiplex PCR. The sample consists of approximately 16,000 clones, around 95% of them appearing once. Indicated time point: baseline, week 1 (first vaccination visit). The treatment was: pre-vaccination baseline after standard-of-care therapy. Those who donated had recent WHO grade 3 or 4 IDH1-mutant, ATRX-lost astrocytomas. The germline V gene has CDR1 MNHNY and CDR2 SVGAGI (reference sequence). This CDR3 contains 16 residues. Trimming took 5 bases from V and 3 from J; bases not matched to a gene: 10. The sequencing used peripheral blood mononuclear cells (PBMCs), collected from a glioma patient treated with radiotherapy, temozolomide or both. The chain employs TRBV6-6 and TRBJ2-7; 10 bases map to TRBD2. This clonotype was obtained from a woman aged 18-29 years with glioma. Some clones in this sample may be carry-over from other donors' samples. The CDR3 spells CASSKRAGTSDYEQYF. DNA for the CDR3: TGTGCCAGCAGTAAACGCGCCGGGACTAGCGACTACGAGCAGTACTTC.